The 20 T cell receptor beta chains listed next were all sequenced from one sample in a study of CD8 T cells in ankylosing spondylitis. TCRdb re-called the 5' RACE reads with MiXCR, one entry per CDR3 protein. The data show roughly 42,000 distinct CDR3 sequences, with 2.5% to 3.5% seen just once and around 4.5% held by the top ten. Specimen: blood, either unsorted or a sorted T cell fraction (not recorded which). The source is a male donor with ankylosing spondylitis or in good health (not recorded which).

This clonotype was detected many times. Here the CDR3 reads CASSAGPNTDTQYF. The CDR3 nucleotides are TGTGCCAGCAGCGCCGGACCAAACACAGATACGCAGTATTTT. The chain uses TRBV9 and TRBJ2-3; D is uncertain. From germline, CDR1 is SGDLS and CDR2 YYNGEE. This CDR3 is 14 amino acids long. The V and J ends lost 3 bases and 2 bases respectively, with 10 bases between them.

This clonotype has at least ten counts. The gene calls are TRBV9 and TRBJ2-3, with D unclear. This CDR3 is built from 14 residues. V was cut by 2 bases and J by 0 bases, with 7 bases left in between. The germline gives CDR1 SGDLS, CDR2 YYNGEE. Here the CDR3 DNA reads TGTGCCAGCAGCGTTGGTTTTAGCACAGATACGCAGTATTTT. Its translation is CASSVGFSTDTQYF. Full variable domain (outside the CDR3, taken from reference TRBV9 and TRBJ2-3): DSGVTQTPKHLITATGQRVTLRCSPRSGDLSVYWYQQSLDQGLQFLIQYYNGEERAKGNILERFSAQQFPDLHSELNLSSLELGDSALYFCASSVGFSTDTQYFGPGTRLTVL.

At least ten counts were recorded for this clonotype. The chain combines TRBV9 with TRBJ2-5; 7 nucleotides align to TRBD2. CDR3 length equals 16 residues. The ends lost 3 bases at V and 2 bases at J; junction bases unmatched: 10. Germline CDR1 and CDR2: SGDLS and YYNGEE. The CDR3 region is CASSGGSGMVQETQYF. The CDR3 DNA sequence: TGTGCCAGCAGCGGGGGCAGCGGGATGGTGCAAGAGACCCAGTACTTC.

The sample holds one count of this clonotype. One base away lies a much larger clone, so this may be a sequencing read error. The chain couples TRBV9 to TRBJ1-2; D is unresolved. Per the germline V gene, CDR1 is SGDLS and CDR2 is YYNGEE. The CDR3 consists of 12 residues. Here the CDR3 DNA reads TGTGTCAGCAGCGTAGATAGGTACGGCTACACCTTC. Its translation: CVSSVDRYGYTF. Drawing the rest from reference TRBV9 and TRBJ1-2, the complete variable domain is DSGVTQTPKHLITATGQRVTLRCSPRSGDLSVYWYQQSLDQGLQFLIQYYNGEERAKGNILERFSAQQFPDLHSELNLSSLELGDSALYFCVSSVDRYGYTFGSGTRLTVV.

This clonotype occurred many times. The gene calls are TRBV9 and TRBJ2-1, with D maybe TRBD1 (5 bases). Deletions cut 3 bases from V and 4 bases from J, with 14 bases between. Germline CDR1 reads SGDLS; CDR2 reads YYNGEE. This CDR3 has 15 residues. The CDR3 DNA is TGTGCCAGCAGCGCCCAGGGCGCCGAATACAATGAGCAGTTCTTC. Translated: CASSAQGAEYNEQFF. Together with reference TRBV9 and TRBJ2-1, the CDR3 gives the full variable domain: DSGVTQTPKHLITATGQRVTLRCSPRSGDLSVYWYQQSLDQGLQFLIQYYNGEERAKGNILERFSAQQFPDLHSELNLSSLELGDSALYFCASSAQGAEYNEQFFGPGTRLTVL.

In its sample, this clonotype was seen many times. This chain uses TRBV9 with TRBJ2-5; either TRBD1 or TRBD2 may fit D (6 bases each). The V gene's germline CDR1 is SGDLS and CDR2 YYNGEE. This CDR3 has 15 amino acids. The ends were cut back, 1 base at V and 2 bases at J, with 12 bases in the middle. CDR3 bases: TGTGCCAGCAGCGTATCTCTAGGGGGGCAAGAGACCCAGTACTTC. It specifies CASSVSLGGQETQYF.

This clonotype was picked up a small number of times. The chain joins TRBV9 to TRBJ2-3; the D gene is possibly TRBD2 (5 bases). The germline V gene has CDR1 SGDLS and CDR2 YYNGEE. V was cut by 0 bases and J by 2 bases, with 19 bases left in between. This CDR3 spans 18 amino acids. Here the CDR3 reads CASSVGPGGRSLTDTQYF. As DNA, the CDR3 is TGTGCCAGCAGCGTAGGCCCGGGCGGGCGCTCGCTCACAGATACGCAGTATTTT.

This clonotype was seen ten or more times. V gene TRBV9 combines with J gene TRBJ2-7; 9 bases map to TRBD1. The CDR3 totals 15 residues. Germline V CDR1 and CDR2: SGDLS, YYNGEE. V lost 0 bases and J lost 6; bases outside the gene matches: 7. The CDR3 sequence: CASSVGWDRAVEQYF. In DNA form, the CDR3 reads TGTGCCAGCAGCGTAGGGTGGGACAGGGCGGTCGAGCAGTACTTC.

This clonotype was recorded many times. The V and J genes are TRBV9 and TRBJ2-5; D may be TRBD2 (6 bases). V dropped 5 bases and J dropped 5 bases, with 22 bases sitting between them. CDR1 SGDLS and CDR2 YYNGEE come from the germline V gene. The CDR3 has 16 amino acids. The CDR3 loop reads CASRKGMGGLGETQYF. CDR3 coding DNA: TGTGCCAGCAGGAAAGGGATGGGAGGCTTGGGGGAGACCCAGTACTTC.

There are many counts of this clonotype. The CDR3 loop is CASSEGQGRLYEQYF. CDR3 sequence (DNA): TGTGCCAGCAGCGAGGGACAGGGACGGCTCTACGAGCAGTACTTC. The chain is built from TRBV9 and TRBJ2-7; TRBD1 matches at 9 bases. After removal of 3 bases from V and 3 bases from J, the junction contained 7 bases not matched to a gene. Germline loops: CDR1 SGDLS, CDR2 YYNGEE. The CDR3 totals 15 residues.

At least ten counts were recorded for this clonotype. The chain combines TRBV9 with TRBJ2-2; D is possibly TRBD2 (7 bases). The germline V gene encodes CDR1 SGDLS and CDR2 YYNGEE. The CDR3 extends over 16 amino acids. V was shortened by 3 bases and J by 6 bases, with 18 bases between the two germline ends. The CDR3, as DNA: TGTGCCAGCAGCGCCCGAGGAGGGGGGGGTGCCGGGGAGCTGTTTTTT. This codes for CASSARGGGGAGELFF.

This clonotype occurred many times. CDR3 in DNA: TGTGCCAGCAGCCTTACACTAGCTCAAGGGAATGAGCAGTTCTTC. Translating gives CASSLTLAQGNEQFF. V is TRBV9 and J is TRBJ2-1, with D maybe TRBD2 (6 bases). Germline V gene sequence: CDR1 SGDLS, CDR2 YYNGEE. This CDR3 comprises 15 residues. Trimming left V 4 bases short and J 7 bases short, with 18 bases between.

This clonotype was seen at least ten times. The chain has TRBV9 and TRBJ1-1, with 7 bases matching TRBD1. The CDR3 runs to 14 residues. Germline V CDR1 and CDR2: SGDLS, YYNGEE. With V trimmed by 3 bases and J by 4 bases, 6 bases remained unmatched. The CDR3 bases are TGTGCCAGCAGCGCCTCAGGGGGGAGCACTGAAGCTTTCTTT. Its protein is CASSASGGSTEAFF.

This clonotype was counted ten times or more. The chain combines TRBV9 with TRBJ2-5; no firm D call. V shed 0 bases and J shed 5 bases, with 8 bases lying between them. Looked up from germline, CDR1 is SGDLS and CDR2 is YYNGEE. The CDR3 spans 13 residues. This CDR3 is CASSVGRTETQYF. CDR3 sequence (DNA): TGTGCCAGCAGCGTAGGTAGAACGGAGACCCAGTACTTC.

Ten or more counts support this clonotype. The chain carries TRBV9 and TRBJ2-7, with TRBD2 matching 10 bases. Germline CDR1 is SGDLS and CDR2 is YYNGEE. There are 17 residues in the CDR3. The V segment lost 0 bases and the J segment 3 bases; nucleotides outside the gene matches: 9. CDR3 residues: CASSVGFRTSGNYEQYF. In nucleotides, the CDR3 is TGTGCCAGCAGCGTAGGGTTCCGGACTAGCGGTAACTACGAGCAGTACTTC.

This clonotype occurred many times. J is TRBJ1-2 and V is TRBV9; no clear D. The CDR3 is 14 amino acids. V dropped 0 bases and J dropped 2 bases, with 8 bases sitting between them. Germline V gene lookup returns CDR1 SGDLS and CDR2 YYNGEE. In nucleotides, the CDR3 is TGTGCCAGCAGCGTAGGTCCAGGCAACTATGGCTACACCTTC. It codes for CASSVGPGNYGYTF.

This clonotype showed up many times. The chain employs TRBV9 and TRBJ1-6; TRBD1 might be the D (6 bases). Trimming removed 4 bases at V and 4 bases at J, with 9 bases between. Germline CDR1 and CDR2: SGDLS and YYNGEE. This CDR3 is built from 14 residues. The CDR3 DNA reads as TGTGCCAGCAGCATACAGGGTTATAATTCACCCCTCCACTTT. This encodes CASSIQGYNSPLHF.

This clonotype was seen ten or more times. The J gene is TRBJ1-1, the V gene TRBV9; TRBD1 might be the D (5 bases). The CDR3 is 17 amino acids. Germline V CDR1 and CDR2: SGDLS, YYNGEE. The V end lost 0 bases, the J end lost 0 bases, and 15 bases lay between the germline ends. This CDR3 is CASSVAELDILNTEAFF. CDR3 DNA sequence: TGTGCCAGCAGCGTAGCAGAATTGGACATCTTGAACACTGAAGCTTTCTTT.

This clonotype was found many times. The chain couples TRBV9 to TRBJ2-5, with 7 bases matching TRBD2. The CDR3 is 14 amino acids. J lost 4 bases, V lost 4 bases, and 7 bases had no gene match. Looked up from germline, CDR1 is SGDLS and CDR2 is YYNGEE. CDR3 residues: CASSPFTGGETQYF. The DNA for the CDR3 is TGTGCCAGCAGCCCCTTTACGGGAGGAGAGACCCAGTACTTC.

This clonotype appeared many times. The chain joins TRBV9 to TRBJ2-2; TRBD1 matches at 8 bases. This CDR3 region has 14 residues. The V gene end was trimmed by 0 bases and the J gene end by 8 bases; junction bases not matched to a gene: 3. Germline CDR1 is SGDLS and CDR2 is YYNGEE. CDR3 in amino acids: CASSVGQGAGELFF. In DNA form, the CDR3 reads TGTGCCAGCAGCGTAGGTCAGGGGGCTGGGGAGCTGTTTTTT. The full variable domain, its missing parts supplied by reference TRBV9 and TRBJ2-2, is DSGVTQTPKHLITATGQRVTLRCSPRSGDLSVYWYQQSLDQGLQFLIQYYNGEERAKGNILERFSAQQFPDLHSELNLSSLELGDSALYFCASSVGQGAGELFFGEGSRLTVL.